This passage covers 9 T cell receptor beta chains from one sample sequenced in a study of patients and donors after allogeneic stem cell transplantation. MiXCR was run by TCRdb on the RT-PCR reads, yielding one entry per CDR3 protein. The sample records some 960,000 distinct CDR3 sequences, about a sixth being singletons. Source material: blood, either unsorted or a sorted T cell fraction (not recorded which). Receptor source: a human donor who was either an allogeneic HSCT recipient or a stem cell or donor lymphocyte infusion donor (not recorded which). It is not recorded whose cells these are; they may come from a transplant donor.

This clonotype occurred a few times. V usage is TRBV12-3 or TRBV12-4 and J usage is TRBJ2-1, with TRBD2 matching 9 bases. V lost 3 bases to trimming and J lost 3 bases; unmatched junction nucleotides: 6. The CDR3 runs to 16 residues. CDR3 sequence reads: CASSFGLAGRYNEQFF. The DNA of the CDR3 is TGTGCCAGCAGTTTTGGGCTAGCGGGGCGCTACAATGAGCAGTTCTTC.

This clonotype has a handful of counts. The chain joins TRBV3-1 to TRBJ2-5; 8 nucleotides match TRBD1. The CDR3 runs 15 residues. Germline lookup yields CDR1 LGHDT and CDR2 YNNKEL (reference sequence). The junction had 6 bases not matched to a gene; V was cut back by 1 base and J by 5 bases. The CDR3 here is CASSQARQGMETQYF. DNA for the CDR3: TGTGCCAGCAGCCAAGCCCGACAGGGGATGGAGACCCAGTACTTC.

J is TRBJ1-4 and V is TRBV4-3; 8 bases are a match to TRBD1. The CDR3 extends over 16 amino acids. J was trimmed by 8 bases and V by 0 bases; bases with no gene match: 8. Germline V gives CDR1 LGHNA, CDR2 YSLEER. The CDR3 region is CASSQEGARGQEKLFF. The CDR3 coding sequence is TGCGCCAGCAGCCAAGAGGGGGCCAGGGGGCAAGAAAAACTGTTTTTT.

V and J are TRBV9 and TRBJ1-1; D is uncertain. This CDR3 comprises 13 residues. V lost 0 bases to trimming and J lost 8 bases, with 11 bases between them. Per germline, CDR1 SGDLS and CDR2 YYNGEE. The CDR3, as DNA: TGTGCCAGCAGCGTAGTTTCCGGAGGGGAAGCTTTCTTT. This encodes CASSVVSGGEAFF.

This clonotype was seen only once. The rearrangement uses TRBV6-5 and TRBJ2-7, with D hard to call. Deletions cut 1 base from V and 5 bases from J, with 9 bases between. CDR1 is MNHEY and CDR2 is SVGAGI in the germline V gene. The CDR3 has 13 amino acids. The chain's CDR3 is CASSYFKGNEQYF. CDR3 nucleotide sequence: TGTGCCAGCAGTTACTTTAAGGGCAACGAGCAGTACTTC.

This clonotype was detected many times. This chain joins TRBV7-2 and TRBJ2-3; tentative D call: TRBD2 (6 bases). Deletions cut 2 bases from V and 5 bases from J, with 11 bases between. This CDR3 is 14 amino acids long. Germline CDR1 is SGHTA and CDR2 is FQGNSA. The CDR3 sequence is CASSLWRGKDTQYF. CDR3 bases: TGTGCCAGCAGCTTATGGCGGGGTAAAGATACGCAGTATTTT.

This clonotype was recorded a few times. The J gene is TRBJ2-3, the V gene TRBV12-3 or TRBV12-4, with D perhaps assigned TRBD1 or TRBD2 (7 bases each). V was cut by 4 bases and J by 1 base, with 12 bases left in between. This CDR3 region has 15 residues. The CDR3 DNA sequence: TGTGCCAGCAGTTGGGGAGGGGGCGGCACAGATACGCAGTATTTT. It specifies CASSWGGGGTDTQYF.

A few counts support this clonotype. This sequence joins TRBV7-8 and TRBJ2-2; D is perhaps TRBD2 (5 bases). The V gene lost 6 bases and the J gene lost 9 bases, with 14 bases spanning the gap. The CDR3 is made up of 13 amino acids. Germline CDR1 reads SGHVS; CDR2 reads FQNEAQ. The CDR3 here is CASRSDSYRELFF. In DNA, the CDR3 is TGTGCCAGCAGATCGGACTCCTACCGGGAGCTGTTTTTT.

This clonotype was observed a handful of times. The genes are TRBV21-1 and TRBJ2-1; the D segment call TRBD1 is taken from the table without a DNA check. TRBV21-1 is listed as a pseudogene. The CDR3 is 15 amino acids. CDR3 bases: TGTGCCAGCAGGAACAGGGAGAGCTCCTACAATGAGCAGTTCTTC. Translation gives CASRNRESSYNEQFF.